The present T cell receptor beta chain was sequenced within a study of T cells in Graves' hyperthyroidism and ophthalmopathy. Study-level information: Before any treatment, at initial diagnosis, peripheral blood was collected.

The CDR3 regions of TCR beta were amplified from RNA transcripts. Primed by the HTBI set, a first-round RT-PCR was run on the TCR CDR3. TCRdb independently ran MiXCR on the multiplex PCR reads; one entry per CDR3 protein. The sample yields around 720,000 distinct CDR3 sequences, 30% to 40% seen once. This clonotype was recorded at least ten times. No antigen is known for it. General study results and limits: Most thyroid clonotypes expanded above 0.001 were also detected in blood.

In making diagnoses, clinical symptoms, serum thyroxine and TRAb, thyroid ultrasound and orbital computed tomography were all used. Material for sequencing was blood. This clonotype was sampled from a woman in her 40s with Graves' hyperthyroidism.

The CDR3 DNA reads as TGTGCCACCAGCAGGAGAAGTGAAAAACTGTTTTTT. Translation gives CATSRRSEKLFF. This chain joins TRBV15 and TRBJ1-4; no clear D gene. This CDR3 is built from 12 residues. Germline V gene lookup returns CDR1 LNHNV and CDR2 YYDKDF (reference sequence). The V and J ends lost 3 bases and 7 bases respectively, with 6 bases between them.